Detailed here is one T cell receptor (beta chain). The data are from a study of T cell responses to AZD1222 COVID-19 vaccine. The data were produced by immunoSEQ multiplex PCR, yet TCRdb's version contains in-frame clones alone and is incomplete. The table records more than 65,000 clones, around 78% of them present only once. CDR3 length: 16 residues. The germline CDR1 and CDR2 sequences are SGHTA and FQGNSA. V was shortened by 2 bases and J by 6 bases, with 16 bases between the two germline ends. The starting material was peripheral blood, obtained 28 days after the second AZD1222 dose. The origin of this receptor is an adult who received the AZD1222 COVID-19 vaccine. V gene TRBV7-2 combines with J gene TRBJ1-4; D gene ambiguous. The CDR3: CASSLRSGGLYEKLFF. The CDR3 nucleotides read TGTGCCAGCAGCTTACGGTCGGGCGGCCTATATGAAAAACTGTTTTTT.